This T cell receptor (beta chain) was identified in a study of CD8+CD57+ T cells in acquired aplastic anemia. Investigators profiled TCR beta VDJ and CDR3 from genomic DNA template. In TCRdb, the reads were re-called with MiXCR into one record per CDR3 protein. Here the sample spans about 210,000 distinct CDR3 sequences, about 59% being singletons. V lost 8 bases, J lost 5 bases, and 22 bases lay in between. The CDR3 runs to 16 residues. Per germline, CDR1 WSHSY and CDR2 SAAADI. The source of this sequence is a human donor in good health. Sequencing was done on a sample of sorted CD4+, CD8+, or CD8+CD57+ T cells (not recorded which) from PBMCs. The V and J genes are TRBV10-2 and TRBJ1-5, with D possibly TRBD1 on 5 matching bases. For the CDR3, the DNA is TGCGCCAGCTGTCCTCTGGGGGGGACGGGGGATCAGCCCCAGCATTTT. Its translation is CASCPLGGTGDQPQHF.